This T cell receptor (beta chain) was identified during a study of T-cell memory formation after mild COVID-19 (dated by TCRdb to the early 2020s). Regarding the study in general: TCR sequence clusters from the two donors were largely donor specific. T-cell clones expanding and contracting after mild COVID-19 in a couple of donors were tracked by longitudinal TCRalpha and TCRbeta repertoire sequencing. Two young, previously healthy adult volunteers, one female and one male, were included in the cohort. What the work shows at the level of the full study, not this receptor alone: Clones contracting from day 15 to 85 had balanced CD4/CD8 phenotypes, while a second wave expanding from day 15 to 37 was biased towards CD4+. Some responding clones were found in pre-infection memory, which suggests that pre-existing cross-reactive memory T cells took part in the SARS-CoV-2 response. The study included only two mild cases, and larger cohorts that include severe cases with pre-infection samples were judged to be necessary. Contracting CD4+ clones were found mainly in CM and EM memory subsets, while CD8+ clones were enriched in EMRA. Whether the second-wave clones peaking on day 37 were SARS-CoV-2 specific was not confirmed.

This clonotype has only a few counts. The clone's antigen remains unknown. No clone much larger than this one lies a single base away; base qualities are absent. Ficoll-Paque density gradient centrifugation was the method used to isolate PBMCs. CDR1 and CDR2, looked up from the germline V gene, are SGDLS and YYNGEE. From V the trimming removes 3 bases and from J it removes 9 bases, while the gene matches leave 9 bases of the junction unaccounted for. Its CDR3 holds 14 amino acids, cysteine through phenylalanine. Left in the record is the CDR3 DNA by itself, 42 bases read in frame from the first base. The instrument given in TCRdb is Illumina NovaSeq 6000. TCRalpha and TCRbeta cDNA libraries were built by 5'RACE with constant-segment primers, adding sample barcodes and unique molecular identifiers. Trizol reagent was used to extract RNA from every sample. Libraries were amplified in two PCR steps, with a second sample barcode and Illumina TruSeq adapters added in the second step. The libraries were sequenced on an Illumina NovaSeq using 2 x 150 bp paired-end reads. In the authors' own workflow: With migec v1.2.7, reads were demultiplexed and then collapsed into UMI-guided consensus sequences. Using mixcr v2.1.11, UMI consensuses were aligned to TRA and TRB V and J templates and then assembled into clonotypes. A clonotype was counted as expanded or contracted only if both edgeR and NoisET called the change significant, with noise models trained on biological replicates. For edgeR calls, the cutoffs were a false discovery rate-adjusted p below 0.01 and a log2 fold-change threshold of 1. As an exploratory analysis of dynamics, PCA with hierarchical clustering was applied to max-normalized trajectories of the 1000 most abundant clonotypes. Each responding clone was given a CD4 or CD8 phenotype based on the CD4+ and CD8+ repertoires, which had been sequenced separately. TCRdb cleaned the public reads at Q25 with fastp, built clones with MiXCR and kept in-frame beta chains. Records with the same CDR3 protein are collapsed into one entry carrying the most frequent genes and DNA. TCRdb, not the original authors, processed these V and J calls. Present in this sample are hundreds of thousands of distinct CDR3 sequences, approximately 15% of which were seen just once. The ten largest clones take up under 2.5% of the sample.

This clonotype was obtained from an adult woman who had mild COVID-19 (a few samples of this study predate the infection). The sample titles of this study are shuffled in the database, so cell type and time point are left out; the donor was told from shared clones. The rearrangement joined TRBV9 to TRBJ2-1; the junction holds 7 bases that match TRBD2. The sample consisted of PBMCs or a T cell subset sorted from them (not recorded which). In nucleotides, the sequence is TGTGCCAGCAGCGAGGCTAACACGGGAGGTGAGCAGTTCTTC. It codes for CASSEANTGGEQFF.